This entry concerns a single T cell receptor beta chain. The sample comes from a study of CD8+ T cells in alopecia areata. CDR1 and CDR2 from the germline V gene are SQVTM and ANQGSEA. This CDR3 is 12 amino acids long. The V gene lost 4 bases and the J gene lost 3 bases, with 10 bases spanning the gap. cDNA reverse transcribed from extracted RNA served as the sequencing template. Some clones are missing from TCRdb's copy, which holds only in-frame ones; the method was immunoSEQ multiplex PCR. This sample carries fewer than 200,000 clones, 67% of them seen once, and the ten largest clones take over 10%.

This receptor was obtained from a human donor with alopecia areata. The material sequenced was CD8+ T cells sorted from blood, taken at week 0. V gene TRBV29-1 combines with J gene TRBJ2-7, with D maybe TRBD2 (5 bases). CDR3 protein: CSVAGVSYEQYF. CDR3 in DNA: TGCAGCGTTGCCGGGGTCAGCTACGAGCAGTACTTC.